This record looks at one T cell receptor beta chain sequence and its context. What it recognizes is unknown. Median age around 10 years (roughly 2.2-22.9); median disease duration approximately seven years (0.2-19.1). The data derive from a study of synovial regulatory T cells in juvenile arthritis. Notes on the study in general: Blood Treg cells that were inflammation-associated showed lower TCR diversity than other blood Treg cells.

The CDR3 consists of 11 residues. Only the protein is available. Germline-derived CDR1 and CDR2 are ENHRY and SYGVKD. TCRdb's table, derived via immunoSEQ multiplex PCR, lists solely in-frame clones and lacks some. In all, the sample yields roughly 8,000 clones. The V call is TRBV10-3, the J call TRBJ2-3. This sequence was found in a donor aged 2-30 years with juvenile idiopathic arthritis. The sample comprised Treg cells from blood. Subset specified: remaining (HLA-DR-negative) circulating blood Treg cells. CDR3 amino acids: CASHGTDTQYF.